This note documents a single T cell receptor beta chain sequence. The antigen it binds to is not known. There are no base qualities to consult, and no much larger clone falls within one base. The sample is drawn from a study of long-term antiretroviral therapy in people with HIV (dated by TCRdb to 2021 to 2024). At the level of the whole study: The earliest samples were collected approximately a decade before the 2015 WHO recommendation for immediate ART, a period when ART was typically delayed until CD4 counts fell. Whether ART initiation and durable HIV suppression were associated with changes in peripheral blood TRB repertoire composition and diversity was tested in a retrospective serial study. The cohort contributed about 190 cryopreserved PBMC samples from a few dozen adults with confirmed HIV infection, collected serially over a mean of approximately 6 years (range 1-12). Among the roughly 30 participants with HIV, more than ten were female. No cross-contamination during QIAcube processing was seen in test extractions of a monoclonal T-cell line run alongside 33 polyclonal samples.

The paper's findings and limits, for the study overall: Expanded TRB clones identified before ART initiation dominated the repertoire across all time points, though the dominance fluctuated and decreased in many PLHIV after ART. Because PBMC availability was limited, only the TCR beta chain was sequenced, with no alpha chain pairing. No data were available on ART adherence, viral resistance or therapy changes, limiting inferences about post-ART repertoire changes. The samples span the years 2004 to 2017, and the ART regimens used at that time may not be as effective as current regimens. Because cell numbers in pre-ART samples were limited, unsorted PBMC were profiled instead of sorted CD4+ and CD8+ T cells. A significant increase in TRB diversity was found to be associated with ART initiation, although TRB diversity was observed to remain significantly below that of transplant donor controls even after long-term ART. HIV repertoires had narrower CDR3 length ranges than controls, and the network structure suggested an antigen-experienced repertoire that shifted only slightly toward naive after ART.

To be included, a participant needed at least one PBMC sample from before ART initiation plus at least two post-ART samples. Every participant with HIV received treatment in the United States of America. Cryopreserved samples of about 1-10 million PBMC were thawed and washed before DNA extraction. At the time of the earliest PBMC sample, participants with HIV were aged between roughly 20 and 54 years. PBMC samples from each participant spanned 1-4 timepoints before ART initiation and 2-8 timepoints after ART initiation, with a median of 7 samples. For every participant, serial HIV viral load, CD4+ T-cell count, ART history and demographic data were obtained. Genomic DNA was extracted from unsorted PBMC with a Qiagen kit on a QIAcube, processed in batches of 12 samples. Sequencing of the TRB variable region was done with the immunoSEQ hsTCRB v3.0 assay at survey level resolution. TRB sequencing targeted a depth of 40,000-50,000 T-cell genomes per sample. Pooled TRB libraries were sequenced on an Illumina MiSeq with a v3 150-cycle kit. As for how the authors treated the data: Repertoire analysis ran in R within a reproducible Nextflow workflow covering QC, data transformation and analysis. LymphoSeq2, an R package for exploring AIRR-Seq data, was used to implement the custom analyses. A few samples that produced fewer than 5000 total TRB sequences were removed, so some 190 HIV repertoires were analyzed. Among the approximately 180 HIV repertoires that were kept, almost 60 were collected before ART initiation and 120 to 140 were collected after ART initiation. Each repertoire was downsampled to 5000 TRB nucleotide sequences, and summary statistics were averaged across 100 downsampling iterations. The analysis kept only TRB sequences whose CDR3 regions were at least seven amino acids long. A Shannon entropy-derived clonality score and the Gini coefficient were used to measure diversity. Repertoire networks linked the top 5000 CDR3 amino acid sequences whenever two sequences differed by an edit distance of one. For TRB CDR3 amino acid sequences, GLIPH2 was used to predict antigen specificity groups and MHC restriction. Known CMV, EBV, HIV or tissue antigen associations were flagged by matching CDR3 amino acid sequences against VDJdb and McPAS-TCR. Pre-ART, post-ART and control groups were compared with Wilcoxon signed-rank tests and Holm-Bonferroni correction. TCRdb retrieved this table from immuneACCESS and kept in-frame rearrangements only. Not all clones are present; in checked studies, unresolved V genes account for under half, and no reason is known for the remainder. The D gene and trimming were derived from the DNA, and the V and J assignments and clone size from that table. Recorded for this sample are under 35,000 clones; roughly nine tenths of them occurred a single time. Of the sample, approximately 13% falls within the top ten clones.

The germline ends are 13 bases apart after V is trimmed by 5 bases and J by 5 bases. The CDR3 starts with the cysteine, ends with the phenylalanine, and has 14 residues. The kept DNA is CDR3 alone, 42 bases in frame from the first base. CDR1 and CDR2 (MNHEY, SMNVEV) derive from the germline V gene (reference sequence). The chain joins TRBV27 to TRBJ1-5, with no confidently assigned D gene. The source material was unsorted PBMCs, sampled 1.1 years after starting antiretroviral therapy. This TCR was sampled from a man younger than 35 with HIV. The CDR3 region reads CASSQPGVDQPQHF. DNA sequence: TGTGCCAGCAGTCAACCGGGAGTCGATCAGCCCCAGCATTTT.